By frequency in the sample, the clone carrying this TCR beta chain is medium-sized. Specified time point: sample taken at primary tumor resection. This entry comes from a study of spatial heterogeneity in lung cancer. TCRdb re-called the 5' RACE reads with MiXCR, one entry per CDR3 protein. Of fewer than 45,000 distinct CDR3 sequences listed, roughly 6.5% are singletons. This CDR3 contains 14 residues. Per the germline V gene, CDR1 is DFQATT and CDR2 is SNEGSKA (reference sequence). Trimming took off 2 bases at V and 4 bases at J, with 15 bases between the two ends. This clonotype was sampled from a female donor with early-stage non-small cell lung cancer. V and J are TRBV20-1 and TRBJ2-7; no firm D call. The sample in question was PBMCs, obtained at surgery. CDR3 in amino acids: CSARQARLGYEQYF. The CDR3 bases are TGCAGTGCTAGACAAGCGAGACTGGGGTACGAGCAGTACTTC.